This TCR beta chain was sequenced for a study of CD8 T cells in ankylosing spondylitis. Each TCR beta library was made by quantitative 5'-RACE that incorporated molecular barcodes. In TCRdb, the 5' RACE reads were re-called with MiXCR into one record per CDR3 protein. The sample consists of 200,000 to 250,000 distinct CDR3 sequences, around 19% of them appearing once. Study-level points and caveats: A CD8+ phenotype characterized the disease-linked clones, which were relatively rare in peripheral blood. Several of the motif variants were reported before in synovial fluid and blood from reactive arthritis. Disease-linked clones reportedly showed significant enrichment in matched ankylosing spondylitis synovial fluid. Typical of ankylosing spondylitis blood, it appeared, was a TCR beta motif of under 10 highly homologous variants.

The germline V gene encodes CDR1 MGHRA and CDR2 YSYEKL. V trimming: 2 bases; J trimming: 6 bases; junction bases outside the gene matches: 6. CDR3 length equals 15 residues. Notes on this clonotype: As yet, its antigen is unknown.

This chain joins TRBV4-1 and TRBJ2-3; the match to TRBD2 covers 9 bases. The sequenced sample consisted of blood, either unsorted or a sorted T cell fraction (not recorded which). The sequence came from a male donor with ankylosing spondylitis. The CDR3 protein is CASSQQAGGGDTQYF. Written as DNA, the CDR3 is TGCGCCAGCAGCCAACAAGCGGGGGGCGGGGATACGCAGTATTTT.